This is a list of T cell receptor beta chains from one sample in a study of shared clonotypes between healthy human individuals. Repertoires were generated with immunoSEQ multiplex PCR, while TCRdb's copy carries only in-frame clones and drops some. The table includes millions of clones, just over 90% detected once. The sample comprised naive CD8+ T cells from PBMCs. The receptors derive from a man aged 18 to 29 in good health. Some clones in this sample may be carry-over from other donors' samples. CDR3s include the opening cysteine and the closing phenylalanine or tryptophan. A D gene is named only where the DNA matches it firmly. The size entry is marked missing in some rows and otherwise reads once, few, many or a size class.

v_gene	abundance	d_gene	j_gene	CDR3aa	CDR3nt
TRBV9	few	-	TRBJ1-1	CASSVERGTEAFF	TGTGCCAGCAGCGTAGAGCGAGGGACTGAAGCTTTCTTT
TRBV7-9	-	-	TRBJ2-7	CASSKPQEPSSYEQYF	TGTGCCAGCAGCAAACCTCAGGAACCCTCATCCTACGAGCAGTACTTC
TRBV5-6	-	-	TRBJ2-5	CASTNPAGETQYF	TGTGCCAGCACCAACCCAGCTGGAGAGACCCAGTACTTC
TRBV5-1	once	-	TRBJ2-7	CASSSQGLSRGIYEQYF	TGCGCCAGCAGCTCGCAGGGTCTTAGCCGGGGGATCTACGAGCAGTACTTC
TRBV7-3	-	TRBD2	TRBJ2-2	CASSSTSGLNTGELFF	TGTGCCAGCAGCTCGACTAGCGGGTTGAACACCGGGGAGCTGTTTTTT
TRBV10-3	-	-	TRBJ2-1	CAIRGEGGTWNEQFF	TGTGCCATCAGGGGGGAAGGCGGGACCTGGAATGAGCAGTTCTTC
TRBV4-1	-	-	TRBJ1-5	CASSHPAGGSANQPQHF	TGCGCCAGCAGCCATCCTGCCGGAGGGTCGGCAAATCAGCCCCAGCATTTT
TRBV7-8	-	TRBD1	TRBJ2-7	CASSLIMGQDYEQYF	TGTGCCAGCAGCTTAATTATGGGACAGGACTACGAGCAGTACTTC
TRBV10-3	once	-	TRBJ1-2	CASTGFRYGYTF	TGTGCCAGCACAGGGTTTCGCTATGGCTACACCTTC
TRBV27	-	-	TRBJ2-1	CASRDLFYNEQFF	TGTGCCAGCAGGGACTTATTTTACAATGAGCAGTTCTTC
TRBV4-1	once	TRBD2	TRBJ2-1	CASSQSPPSGALNNEQFF	TGCGCCAGCAGCCAAAGTCCCCCTAGCGGGGCCCTTAACAATGAGCAGTTCTTC
TRBV5-1	-	TRBD2	TRBJ2-1	CASSLSAGPTYNEQFF	TGCGCCAGCAGCTTATCAGCGGGACCAACCTACAATGAGCAGTTCTTC
TRBV28	once	-	TRBJ2-1	CASSSLAPQFF	TGTGCCAGCAGTTCGTTAGCACCGCAGTTCTTC
TRBV28	once	TRBD2	TRBJ2-2	CASSLGAGGDTGELFF	TGTGCCAGCAGTTTAGGAGCGGGAGGGGATACCGGGGAGCTGTTTTTT
TRBV13	-	TRBD1	TRBJ2-1	CASSFGTGEDDEQFF	TGTGCCAGCAGCTTTGGGACAGGGGAAGACGATGAGCAGTTCTTC
TRBV9	-	-	TRBJ2-6	CASSEGGPGANVLTF	TGTGCCAGCTCCGAAGGGGGTCCTGGGGCCAACGTCCTGACTTTC
TRBV19	-	-	TRBJ2-1	CASNGGYNEQFF	TGTGCCAGTAACGGGGGCTACAATGAGCAGTTCTTC
TRBV6-1	-	TRBD1	TRBJ2-7	CASSEVRDRVNLSRYEQYF	TGTGCCAGCAGTGAGGTGCGGGACAGGGTGAATTTGTCGCGCTACGAGCAGTACTTC
TRBV27	-	-	TRBJ2-5	CASSLMGQETQYF	TGTGCCAGCAGTTTAATGGGTCAAGAGACCCAGTACTTC
TRBV30	-	-	TRBJ2-4	CAWSDDGRGWAKNIQYF	TGTGCCTGGAGTGATGATGGACGGGGATGGGCCAAAAACATTCAGTACTTC
TRBV7-8	-	-	TRBJ2-7	CASSPFRGGVYEQYF	TGTGCCAGCAGCCCCTTCAGGGGGGGAGTATACGAGCAGTACTTC
TRBV10-3	-	TRBD1	TRBJ1-1	CAISEQQGVRTEAFF	TGTGCCATCAGTGAGCAACAGGGGGTAAGGACTGAAGCTTTCTTT
TRBV9	-	TRBD1	TRBJ2-2	CASSDRQGSPGELFF	TGTGCCAGCAGCGACCGACAGGGGTCCCCCGGGGAGCTGTTTTTT
TRBV27	-	-	TRBJ2-7	CASSPGWSYEQYF	TGTGCCAGCAGCCCGGGATGGTCCTACGAGCAGTACTTC
TRBV4-2	once	-	TRBJ1-5	CASSQDLVRGSRGQPQHF	TGTGCCAGCAGCCAAGACCTTGTGCGCGGTTCCCGGGGGCAGCCCCAGCATTTT
TRBV5-5	-	-	TRBJ2-7	CASSLTGAPYEQYF	TGTGCCAGCAGCCTGACAGGAGCACCCTACGAGCAGTACTTC
TRBV19	once	-	TRBJ1-1	CASSIEWRVNTEAFF	TGTGCCAGTAGTATAGAATGGCGGGTGAACACTGAAGCTTTCTTT
TRBV14	-	-	TRBJ1-2	CASSQRDRSDNYGYTF	TGTGCCAGCAGCCAGCGGGACCGATCTGATAACTATGGCTACACCTTC
TRBV10-3	-	-	TRBJ2-1	CATWEVGSSYNEQFF	TGTGCCACCTGGGAGGTGGGCAGCTCCTACAATGAGCAGTTCTTC
TRBV5-6	-	-	TRBJ2-3	CASSRREDTQYF	TGTGCCAGCAGCCGGCGAGAAGATACGCAGTATTTT
TRBV6-5	-	-	TRBJ1-1	CASSYSEGNTEAFF	TGTGCCAGCAGTTACTCAGAGGGTAACACTGAAGCTTTCTTT
TRBV19	-	-	TRBJ1-2	CASSIISARGYGYTF	TGTGCCAGTAGTATCATTTCGGCAAGGGGGTATGGCTACACCTTC
TRBV27	few	TRBD1	TRBJ1-5	CASSPGKGAGSNQPQHF	TGTGCCAGCAGTCCCGGTAAGGGGGCAGGAAGCAATCAGCCCCAGCATTTT
TRBV5-6	-	-	TRBJ2-6	CASSLAGQGRYSGANVLTF	TGTGCCAGCAGCTTGGCTGGCCAGGGGAGATACTCTGGGGCCAACGTCCTGACTTTC
TRBV27	-	-	TRBJ2-7	CASRPSGVSYEQYF	TGTGCCAGCAGGCCTTCCGGGGTTTCCTACGAGCAGTACTTC
TRBV28	-	-	TRBJ2-1	CASSSFLYNEQFF	TGTGCCAGCAGTTCCTTCCTCTACAATGAGCAGTTCTTC
TRBV11-2	-	-	TRBJ1-2	CASSPQGIRNYGYTF	TGTGCCAGCAGCCCCCAGGGGATCCGTAACTATGGCTACACCTTC
TRBV12-5	-	-	TRBJ2-5	CASGFTGQGQETQYF	TGTGCTAGTGGTTTTACGGGACAAGGACAAGAGACCCAGTACTTC
TRBV5-4	few	-	TRBJ1-1	CASSFRGNTEAFF	TGTGCCAGCAGCTTTAGGGGTAACACTGAAGCTTTCTTT
TRBV28	-	-	TRBJ1-1	CASNLSPGMNTEAFF	TGTGCCAGCAACCTTTCCCCGGGGATGAACACTGAAGCTTTCTTT
TRBV28	-	-	TRBJ1-2	CASIKGSVSVDGYTF	TGTGCCAGCATTAAGGGGAGCGTATCAGTGGATGGCTACACCTTC
TRBV2	few	-	TRBJ2-2	CTSLDSLNTGELFF	TGTACCAGCCTGGACAGCCTAAACACCGGGGAGCTGTTTTTT
TRBV5-6	once	TRBD2	TRBJ2-7	CASSLSGSYSYEQYF	TGTGCCAGCAGCTTGAGCGGGAGTTACTCCTACGAGCAGTACTTC
TRBV19	once	-	TRBJ2-5	CASSINVQPLGETQYF	TGTGCCAGTAGTATAAACGTGCAGCCCCTGGGGGAGACCCAGTACTTC
TRBV2	-	-	TRBJ2-5	CASETGQETQYF	TGTGCCAGCGAAACAGGCCAAGAGACCCAGTACTTC
TRBV2	-	TRBD1	TRBJ2-4	CASRTGKNIQYF	TGTGCCAGCAGGACAGGGAAAAACATTCAGTACTTC
TRBV13	-	-	TRBJ1-1	CASSSPRDTEAFF	TGTGCCAGCAGCTCCCCCAGAGATACTGAAGCTTTCTTT
TRBV28	-	-	TRBJ2-3	CASSLAPWASDTQYF	TGTGCCAGCAGTTTAGCCCCCTGGGCCTCAGATACGCAGTATTTT
TRBV6-6	-	-	TRBJ1-3	CASSTPVGDTIYF	TGTGCCAGCAGTACCCCTGTTGGCGACACCATATATTTT
TRBV9	-	-	TRBJ1-1	CASSVAGNRANTEAFF	TGTGCCAGCAGCGTAGCCGGAAACAGGGCGAACACTGAAGCTTTCTTT
TRBV7-7	-	-	TRBJ1-5	CASSDYREDQPQHF	TGTGCCAGCAGCGATTACAGGGAGGATCAGCCCCAGCATTTT
TRBV14	-	TRBD2	TRBJ2-7	CASSPGRSGRLYEQYF	TGTGCCAGCAGCCCTGGTCGAAGCGGGAGATTGTACGAGCAGTACTTC
TRBV7-8	-	-	TRBJ2-3	CASSPDLGGESTDTQYF	TGTGCCAGCAGCCCGGACCTTGGTGGCGAAAGCACAGATACGCAGTATTTT